This TCR beta chain was recovered during a study of T cells after yellow fever vaccination. From germline, CDR1 is LGHNA and CDR2 YSLEER. After removal of 1 base from V and 7 bases from J, the junction contained 2 bases not matched to a gene. There are 13 residues in the CDR3. In TCRdb, the 5' RACE reads were re-called with MiXCR into one record per CDR3 protein. The sample gives 150,000 to 200,000 distinct CDR3 sequences, around 9.3% of which show up once; about a third is in the top ten. This clonotype was detected ten times or more. The chain uses TRBV4-3 and TRBJ2-7, with 9 bases that match TRBD1. The sequencing here drew on CD8+ T cells sorted from PBMCs, taken 45 days after the yellow fever booster vaccination. The TCR sequence derives from a man in his late teens or twenties who received the YFV17D yellow fever vaccine. Written as DNA, the CDR3 is TGCGCCAGCAGCCAAGGACAGGGGGGGGAGCAGTACTTC. Protein product: CASSQGQGGEQYF.